This is a list of T cell receptor beta chains from one sample in a study of blood T cells in healthy people across ages. TCRdb processed the 5' RACE reads anew with MiXCR; each CDR3 protein has one entry. The top ten clones hold over 15% of a sample with approximately 680,000 distinct CDR3 sequences, about 32% of them seen once. Sequencing was done on a sample of blood. The receptor set was obtained from an elderly woman in good health. The CDR3 runs from the conserved cysteine through the conserved F or W. A D gene is named only where the DNA matches it firmly. Size values are once, few and many counts, or a class for expanded clones, and some rows have none.

TRBV14	-	TRBJ1-6	17	many	TGTGCCAGCAGCCAAGACTGGGATGGCGGCAAGAATTCACCCCTCCACTTT	CASSQDWDGGKNSPLHF
TRBV14	TRBD1	TRBJ2-5	18	few	TGTGCCAGCAGCCCACCATCTCGGACAGGGTCCTACCAAGAGACCCAGTACTTC	CASSPPSRTGSYQETQYF
TRBV6-2/TRBV6-3	-	TRBJ1-5	15	few	TGTGCCAGCAGACGCCCAAACGGGAGCAATCAGCCCCAGCATTTT	CASRRPNGSNQPQHF
TRBV20-1	TRBD2	TRBJ2-3	15	-	TGCAGTGCTAAGGGCTCTAGCGGGAGGGCGGATACGCAGTATTTT	CSAKGSSGRADTQYF
TRBV20-1	-	TRBJ2-5	12	many	TGCAGTGCCCGAACGGGGATTGAGACCCAGTACTTC	CSARTGIETQYF
TRBV28	-	TRBJ2-5	13	many	TGTGCCAGCAGTCTCGGGTGGCGAGAGACCCAGTACTTC	CASSLGWRETQYF
TRBV5-1	TRBD1	TRBJ2-7	15	many	TGCGCCAGCAGCGAACTCACGGACAGGGCCTACGAGCAGTACTTC	CASSELTDRAYEQYF
TRBV4-3	-	TRBJ2-3	17	-	TGCGCCAGCAGCCAAGATCCTGGCGGGCTTCGGACAGATACGCAGTATTTT	CASSQDPGGLRTDTQYF
TRBV4-2	-	TRBJ2-3	15	-	TGTGCCAGCAGCCCCCCCGGGGCGAGCACAGATACGCAGTATTTT	CASSPPGASTDTQYF
TRBV2	-	TRBJ1-5	12	-	TGTGCCAGCAGTGGCCCGGATGTGCCCCAGCATTTT	CASSGPDVPQHF
TRBV6-6	-	TRBJ2-1	16	many	TGTGCCAGCAGTTACGTAGGCGGGGCCGGAGGGGATGAGCAGTTCTTC	CASSYVGGAGGDEQFF
TRBV29-1	TRBD2	TRBJ2-5	15	-	TGCAGCGCAACAGACCGGGGCGGGAGCAGGAATGAGCAGTACTTC	CSATDRGGSRNEQYF
TRBV20-1	-	TRBJ2-3	14	many	TGCAGTTGCCGGTGGGGGGACAACACAGATACGCAGTATTTT	CSCRWGDNTDTQYF
TRBV3-1	TRBD1	TRBJ2-7	15	many	TGTGCCAGCAGCCAAGGGGGACAGGGGGCAGGGGAGCAGTACTTC	CASSQGGQGAGEQYF
TRBV20-1	-	TRBJ2-3	13	-	TGCAGTGCTAGAGATAGGGTCTCAGATACGCAGTATTTT	CSARDRVSDTQYF
TRBV28	TRBD1	TRBJ2-7	12	-	TGTGCCAGCTGGGGACAGTCTGGCGAGCAGTACTTC	CASWGQSGEQYF
TRBV7-9	-	TRBJ1-1	15	-	TGTGCCAGCCTTAGTTCGGGCCAAAAGAACACTGAAGCTTTCTTT	CASLSSGQKNTEAFF
TRBV2	TRBD2	TRBJ2-5	15	-	TGTGGCAGCAGCGGGGGACTAGCGGGGGTGGAGACCCAGTACTTC	CGSSGGLAGVETQYF